This record concerns one T cell receptor (beta chain) sequence. The sample belongs to a study of T cell changes during pregnancy in multiple sclerosis. Trimming removed 7 bases from V and 7 bases from J; junction bases left unmatched: 8. Germline loops: CDR1 MDHEN, CDR2 SYDVKM. This CDR3 is built from 14 residues. Profiling relied on immunoSEQ multiplex PCR, and the TCRdb table lists in-frame clones only, not all of them. Altogether approximately 49,000 clones are present, 92% being singletons, with the ten largest covering approximately 0.91%. The sequencing here drew on CD4+ T cells from peripheral blood mononuclear cells, taken in the second trimester of pregnancy. The chain recombines TRBV28 with TRBJ2-7; TRBD1 agrees at 12 bases. This TCR was sampled from a female donor in good health, enrolled as a control in a pregnancy study. CDR3 nucleotide sequence: TGTGCCAGCAAGGTGGGACAGGGGGCGGGGGAGCAGTACTTC. Amino acids: CASKVGQGAGEQYF. Supplemented by reference TRBV28 and TRBJ2-7, the full variable domain reads DVKVTQSSRYLVKRTGEKVFLECVQDMDHENMFWYRQDPGLGLRLIYFSYDVKMKEKGDIPEGYSVSREKKERFSLILESASTNQTSMYLCASKVGQGAGEQYFGPGTRLTVT.